This is a list of T cell receptor beta chains from one sample in a study of T cells in Graves' hyperthyroidism and ophthalmopathy. TCRdb ran MiXCR on the multiplex PCR reads and lists one entry per CDR3 protein. The sample carries 700,000 or so distinct CDR3 sequences, roughly 15% recorded once. The sample consisted of blood. The source is a man younger than 35 with Graves' hyperthyroidism. Both conserved end residues are part of each CDR3. D genes are given only for firm matches. The size field is filled for only some rows; it gives once, few, many or a size class.

size,D,J,V,length,CDR3,DNA
many,TRBD1,TRBJ2-5,TRBV2,13,CASSAGQGQTQYF,TGTGCCAGCAGTGCGGGACAGGGACAGACCCAGTACTTC
few,-,TRBJ1-3,TRBV5-6,14,CASSREVSGNTIYF,TGTGCCAGCAGCCGGGAGGTCTCTGGAAACACCATATATTTT
many,-,TRBJ2-1,TRBV19,16,CASSIIPGGTANEQFF,TGTGCCAGTAGTATAATTCCGGGTGGAACTGCCAATGAGCAGTTCTTC
-,-,TRBJ2-1,TRBV30,12,CAWSGQPNEQFF,TGTGCCTGGAGTGGACAGCCCAATGAGCAGTTCTTC
few,-,TRBJ2-2,TRBV5-1,15,CASSLQGGDTGELFF,TGTGCCAGCAGCCTACAGGGTGGGGACACCGGGGAGCTGTTTTTT
many,TRBD1,TRBJ1-1,TRBV12-3/TRBV12-4,13,CASRKQGATEAFF,TGTGCCAGCAGGAAACAGGGGGCCACTGAAGCTTTCTTT
many,-,TRBJ2-1,TRBV5-1,14,CASSLTGSYNEQFF,TGTGCCAGCAGTTTAACGGGTTCCTACAATGAGCAGTTCTTC
-,TRBD1,TRBJ1-2,TRBV6-1,16,CASSNRGQGFNYGYTF,TGTGCCAGCAGCAACAGGGGGCAGGGATTTAACTATGGCTACACCTTC
many,TRBD1,TRBJ2-4,TRBV5-5,21,CASSPKNRTGPVLLAKNIQYF,TGTGCCAGCAGCCCGAAAAATCGGACAGGGCCGGTACTACTAGCCAAAAACATTCAGTACTTC
-,-,TRBJ2-1,TRBV2,10,CASNRNEQFF,TGTGCCAGCAACCGCAATGAGCAGTTCTTC
-,-,TRBJ1-5,TRBV28,14,CASSLTPGKQPQHF,TGTGCCAGCAGTTTGACCCCAGGGAAACAGCCCCAGCATTTT
-,-,TRBJ1-4,TRBV25-1,16,CASSGGKRATNEKLFF,TGTGCCAGCAGTGGGGGAAAACGAGCAACTAATGAAAAACTGTTTTTT
few,-,TRBJ2-3,TRBV7-9,16,CASSPRGDTKGDTQYF,TGTGCCAGCAGTCCGAGGGGGGACACCAAAGGAGATACGCAGTATTTT
many,-,TRBJ1-2,TRBV28,15,CASSLPGSAGDGYTF,TGTGCCAGCAGTTTACCGGGTTCGGCAGGAGATGGCTACACCTTC
many,-,TRBJ1-5,TRBV30,13,CAYRVGVNQPQHF,TGTGCCTATAGGGTGGGGGTTAATCAGCCCCAGCATTTT